Described below is a single T cell receptor (beta chain) sequence and its context. No cognate antigen has been identified for it. Base qualities are not recorded, but no much larger clone differs from it by a single base. At the junction V is shortened by 4 bases and J by 8 bases, with 17 bases in between. Taken from the germline V gene (reference sequence), the CDR1 and CDR2 loops are GTSNPN and SVGIG. There are 13 amino acids in the CDR3, from cysteine to phenylalanine inclusive. Only the CDR3 DNA stays, 39 bases, in frame from base 1. This sample stems from a study of OX40 agonist ivuxolimab in advanced cancers. Background for the entire study: The costimulatory receptor OX40 (CD134) was targeted by ivuxolimab, a fully human IgG2 agonistic monoclonal antibody. Intravenous ivuxolimab was administered to patients every 2 weeks at six dose levels: 0.01, 0.1, 0.3, 1.5, 3 and 10 mg/kg. Of the approximately 54 dose-escalation patients, hepatocellular carcinoma was present in around 20, melanoma in roughly 15, renal cell carcinoma in 9 and head and neck cancer in 9. The dose-escalation cohort was about 86% male with a mean age of around 64 years, ranging from roughly 23 to 80. Patients were allowed to have had prior anti-PD-1, anti-PD-L1 or anti-CTLA-4 therapy, and 40% of the dose-escalation patients had been treated with checkpoint inhibitors. Three dose-escalation patients achieved partial responses, one with hepatocellular carcinoma and two with cutaneous melanoma. The point of sequencing TCRbeta in the periphery was to test whether ivuxolimab changed TCR sequence diversity and drove clonal T-cell expansion. The paper covers the monotherapy dose-escalation part of the phase I ivuxolimab trial, which included N ≈ 50 patients. The paper's findings and limits, for the study overall: Partial responders in the 0.1-3.0 mg/kg groups had among the lowest normalized peripheral clonal expansion, especially among CD8+ T cells. Which antigens the clonally expanded peripheral T cells were specific for was not determined. At doses of 0.1 to 3.0 mg/kg, clonal expansion of both CD4+ and CD8+ T cells in blood was seen between baseline and week 6. After ivuxolimab, CD8+ T cells had more expanded clones than CD4+ T cells on average. Low levels of normalized T-cell clonal expansion were also shown by some nonresponding patients.

Genomic DNA was extracted from sorted cells for sequencing of the TCRbeta CDR3 region. The immunoSEQ Assay was used to sequence the TCRbeta CDR3 regions. Not all clones reach the TCRdb copy of this immuneACCESS table, which keeps in-frame sequences only. Checked studies attribute under half of the gap to unresolved V genes and leave the rest unexplained. The table for this sample lists 30,000 to 45,000 clones; about 80% of them were counted only once. The ten largest clones capture approximately 2% of the sample. Patients with autoimmune disease history or receiving systemic immunosuppression were excluded from the trial. Peripheral blood for TCR sequencing was drawn from every dose cohort at baseline, at cycle 4 day 1 and at cycle 7 day 1. The samples were drawn from a first-in-human, open-label, multicenter phase I dose-escalation trial of ivuxolimab. Adults with locally advanced or metastatic melanoma, renal cell carcinoma, hepatocellular carcinoma or head and neck squamous cell carcinoma were enrolled in the trial. CD4+ and CD8+ T cells were sorted separately from peripheral blood before TCR sequencing.

The chain is made from TRBV30 and TRBJ1-2; TRBD1 might be the D gene, on 6 matching bases. This clonotype originated in an adult with an advanced solid tumor such as melanoma, head and neck, liver or kidney cancer. The sample in question was CD4+ or CD8+ T cells sorted from blood, obtained in a trial of the OX40 agonist ivuxolimab. In nucleotide form, the sequence is TGTGCCTGGACCGACAGGACGGGAGGGGGCTACACCTTC. Its product reads: CAWTDRTGGGYTF.